The next 30 T cell receptor beta chains were all read from a single sample in a study of early T cells in non-severe SARS-CoV-2 infection. TCRdb called the 5' RACE reads again in MiXCR, with one record for every CDR3 protein. The sample lists over 60,000 distinct CDR3 sequences, approximately 11% occurring once. The material sequenced was whole blood, taken at baseline. These receptors all stem from an adult who was a healthcare worker with PCR-confirmed SARS-CoV-2 infection or an uninfected control (not recorded which).

The table lists this clonotype with a few counts. This chain joins TRBV12-3 or TRBV12-4 and TRBJ1-6; 11 nucleotides line up with TRBD1. With V trimmed by 3 bases and J by 9 bases, 7 bases remained unmatched. This CDR3 contains 16 residues. CDR3 sequence: CASSLGIGTGGSPLHF. CDR3 bases: TGTGCCAGCAGTTTGGGAATCGGGACAGGGGGTTCACCCCTCCACTTT.

Ten or more counts support this clonotype. The rearrangement uses TRBV12-3 or TRBV12-4 and TRBJ1-2; D remains unclear. Trimming left V 4 bases short and J 4 bases short, with 16 bases between. This CDR3 is built from 15 residues. DNA of the CDR3: TGTGCCAGCAGTTCTACGGTTGGGAGCTCCTATGGCTACACCTTC. Translation: CASSSTVGSSYGYTF.

This clonotype was seen many times. The chain employs TRBV11-2 and TRBJ2-3; D not certain. Per the germline V gene, CDR1 is SGHAT and CDR2 is FQNNGV. Trimming shortened V by 5 bases and J by 4 bases, and 7 bases separated the two germline ends. This CDR3 has 12 amino acids. This CDR3 reads CASSPGADTQYF. DNA for the CDR3: TGTGCCAGCAGCCCTGGAGCAGATACGCAGTATTTT.

The chain combines TRBV5-1 with TRBJ2-7, with D uncertain. CDR3 length: 16 amino acids. The V end was cut by 0 bases, the J end by 4 bases, with 17 bases between. Germline CDR1 is SGHRS and CDR2 is YFSETQ. CDR3 loop: CASSLVGQDRKYEQYF. CDR3 DNA: TGCGCCAGCAGCTTGGTCGGTCAGGATCGGAAATACGAGCAGTACTTC.

The table lists this clonotype with many counts. J is TRBJ1-2 and V is TRBV13; 7 bases align to TRBD1. V lost 5 bases, J lost 5 bases, and 2 bases stayed unmatched. This CDR3 spans 12 amino acids. Germline CDR1 and CDR2: PRHDT and FYEKMQ (reference sequence). CDR3 residues: CASSEGQYGYTF. As DNA, the CDR3 is TGTGCCAGCAGCGAGGGACAGTATGGCTACACCTTC.

In its sample, this clonotype was seen a few times. The rearrangement links TRBV13 to TRBJ2-5, with a weak D call TRBD1 (6 bases). V dropped 5 bases and J dropped 2 bases, with 21 bases sitting between them. The CDR3 totals 17 residues. Per germline, CDR1 PRHDT and CDR2 FYEKMQ (reference sequence). The DNA of the CDR3 is TGTGCCAGCAGCAATTCCGGGACACAAGTATATCAAGAGACCCAGTACTTC. Residues: CASSNSGTQVYQETQYF.

This sequence joins TRBV27 and TRBJ1-5; D is possibly TRBD1 (5 bases). This CDR3 region has 17 residues. Germline lookup yields CDR1 MNHEY and CDR2 SMNVEV (reference sequence). V lost 0 bases and J lost 5, with 17 bases in between. DNA of the CDR3: TGTGCCAGCAGTTTATCGGGGAGGGGCGTGTTCTATCAGCCCCAGCATTTT. Its protein is CASSLSGRGVFYQPQHF.

The chain recombines TRBV6-2 or TRBV6-3 with TRBJ1-5; D not certain. Germline values: CDR1 MNHEY, CDR2 SVGEGT. The germline V and J ends were trimmed by 6 bases and 8 bases, with 11 bases remaining between them. This CDR3 has 12 amino acids. The CDR3 loop is CASSQSVEPQHF. The CDR3 region has the DNA TGTGCCAGCAGCCAGTCCGTCGAGCCCCAGCATTTT.

This clonotype showed up just a few times. The gene calls are TRBV18 and TRBJ1-1; 9 bases are shared with TRBD1. The germline V gene has CDR1 KGHSH and CDR2 LQKENI. V was clipped by 5 bases and J by 4 bases; unmatched bases: 2. The length of the CDR3 is 13 residues. The chain's CDR3 is CASSTDRGTEAFF. The CDR3 coding sequence is TGTGCCAGCTCAACGGACAGGGGCACTGAAGCTTTCTTT.

This clonotype was counted a few times. This chain joins TRBV5-1 and TRBJ1-1; a weak D match, TRBD1 (5 bases). The CDR3 is 14 amino acids. The germline V gene has CDR1 SGHRS and CDR2 YFSETQ. Trimming shortened V by 2 bases and J by 5 bases, and 13 bases separated the two germline ends. The CDR3 DNA reads TGCGCCAGCAGCTTCACAGGTCCCCGAACTGAAGCTTTCTTT. It specifies CASSFTGPRTEAFF.

Turning to this clonotype: Being one base from a much bigger clone, this may be a read error. This sequence joins TRBV20-1 and TRBJ2-1, with 9 bases lining up with TRBD1. CDR3 length equals 12 residues. Germline V lookup: CDR1 DFQATT, CDR2 SNEGSKA (reference sequence). The CDR3 DNA is TGCAGTGCGGGGACAGGGAGCGGTGAGCGGTTCTTC. This translates into CSAGTGSGERFF.

The table lists this clonotype with a few counts. V is TRBV7-9 and J is TRBJ2-3, with 9 bases matching TRBD1. Germline CDR1 SEHNR, CDR2 FQNEAQ (reference sequence). CDR3 size: 14 residues. Trimming took 5 bases from V and 4 from J; bases not matched to a gene: 4. As DNA, the CDR3 is TGTGCCAGCAGCACTGGACAGGGGCCAGATACGCAGTATTTT. This sequence encodes CASSTGQGPDTQYF.

The V gene is TRBV15, the J gene TRBJ2-5, with D possibly TRBD1 on 6 matching bases. Germline CDR1 reads LNHNV; CDR2 reads YYDKDF (reference sequence). The CDR3 contains 15 residues. V was trimmed by 0 bases and J by 0 bases, leaving 8 bases between them. CDR3 protein: CATSRDTGYQETQYF. The CDR3 DNA follows: TGTGCCACCAGCAGAGATACAGGGTACCAAGAGACCCAGTACTTC.

This clonotype was seen many times. The V and J genes are TRBV2 and TRBJ2-5; 7 bases agree with TRBD1. Germline assignment: CDR1 SNHLY and CDR2 FYNNEI. Unmatched junction bases numbered 3, after V lost 7 bases and J lost 1 base. The CDR3 loop spans 13 amino acids. The CDR3 is CASNRDSQETQYF. CDR3 coding DNA: TGTGCCAGCAACCGGGACAGCCAAGAGACCCAGTACTTC.

This clonotype was observed many times. The chain has TRBV7-6 and TRBJ2-5; weak D call: TRBD2 (5 bases). The CDR3 spans 14 residues. The V gene's germline CDR1 is SGHVS and CDR2 FNYEAQ. Trimming cost V 5 bases and J 3 bases, with 13 bases left between them. The CDR3 sequence is CASSHRMREETQYF. The DNA of the CDR3 is TGTGCCAGCAGCCACCGTATGCGGGAAGAGACCCAGTACTTC.

This clonotype was seen a few times. This rearrangement joins TRBV10-2 to TRBJ2-3, with TRBD1 identical over 10 bases. Trimming took 4 bases from V and 6 from J; bases not matched to a gene: 10. Germline assignment: CDR1 WSHSY and CDR2 SAAADI. The CDR3 loop spans 16 amino acids. CDR3 DNA: TGCGCCAGCAGTGCTGACAGGGGGCGGGCGAGGGATACGCAGTATTTT. Its translation is CASSADRGRARDTQYF.

This clonotype appeared a few times. The chain uses TRBV5-4 and TRBJ1-2; D unresolved. The CDR3 extends over 17 amino acids. V was trimmed by 0 bases and J by 8 bases, leaving 23 bases between them. Germline V gene sequence: CDR1 SGHNT, CDR2 YYREEE (reference sequence). CDR3 sequence: CASSLEGSYQLWSGYTF. The CDR3 bases are TGTGCCAGCAGCTTGGAGGGATCATACCAGCTATGGTCGGGCTACACCTTC.

A few counts support this clonotype. The CDR3 reads CASRAVNLGTEAFF. As DNA, the CDR3 is TGTGCCAGCAGGGCCGTGAATTTGGGCACTGAAGCTTTCTTT. The chain couples TRBV12-3 or TRBV12-4 to TRBJ1-1; D is uncertain. Trimming took off 6 bases at V and 4 bases at J, with 15 bases between the two ends. The CDR3 contains 14 residues.

This clonotype was picked up many times. The chain joins TRBV30 to TRBJ2-5; TRBD2 matches 10 bases. The CDR3 loop spans 14 amino acids. The trim removed 3 bases at V and 5 bases at J, leaving 6 bases unmatched. The germline V gene encodes CDR1 GTSNPN and CDR2 SVGIG (reference sequence). The CDR3 DNA reads as TGTGCCTGGAGGTCAGCGGGGGGGCGGGAGACCCAGTACTTC. The encoded protein is CAWRSAGGRETQYF.

V is TRBV30 and J is TRBJ2-3; D not certain. The length of the CDR3 is 14 residues. The V end lost 0 bases, the J end lost 1 base, and 8 bases lay between the germline ends. Germline CDR1 GTSNPN, CDR2 SVGIG (reference sequence). CDR3 nucleotides: TGTGCCTGGAGTGTACGAGTCCGCACAGATACGCAGTATTTT. Amino acids: CAWSVRVRTDTQYF.

The chain joins TRBV11-2 to TRBJ1-1; D is undetermined. The CDR3 has 15 residues. Germline V lookup: CDR1 SGHAT, CDR2 FQNNGV. With 4 bases removed from V and 2 bases from J, the gap between germline ends came to 14 bases. For the CDR3, the DNA is TGTGCCAGCAGCTCGTCCGGGCGTCACAACACTGAAGCTTTCTTT. Amino acid sequence: CASSSSGRHNTEAFF. Full variable domain (outside the CDR3, taken from reference TRBV11-2 and TRBJ1-1): EAGVAQSPRYKIIEKRQSVAFWCNPISGHATLYWYQQILGQGPKLLIQFQNNGVVDDSQLPKDRFSAERLKGVDSTLKIQPAKLEDSAVYLCASSSSGRHNTEAFFGQGTRLTVV.

V usage is TRBV6-1 and J usage is TRBJ2-1; D not certain. This CDR3 is 9 amino acids long. Germline values: CDR1 MNHNS, CDR2 SASEGT. V was cut by 11 bases and J by 6 bases, with 5 bases left in between. CDR3 nucleotide sequence: TGTGCCGGCCCCAATGAGCAGTTCTTC. Protein sequence: CAGPNEQFF.

Only a few counts were recorded for this clonotype. V is TRBV7-9 and J is TRBJ1-4; no clear D gene. This CDR3 is built from 14 residues. The germline CDR1 and CDR2 sequences are SEHNR and FQNEAQ (reference sequence). The V end lost 0 bases, the J end lost 10 bases, and 12 bases lay between the germline ends. CDR3 coding DNA: TGTGCCAGCAGCTTAGCTTCGGGAGGAGGAAAACTGTTTTTT. Translation gives CASSLASGGGKLFF.

This chain connects TRBV5-1 to TRBJ2-1, with 10 nucleotides matching TRBD2. V shed 4 bases and J 5 bases; nucleotides not matched to a gene: 6. The CDR3 extends over 15 amino acids. The germline CDR1 and CDR2 sequences are SGHRS and YFSETQ. The DNA for the CDR3 is TGCGCCAGCAGCCCACTAGCGGGGATAGACAATGAGCAGTTCTTC. Translating it yields CASSPLAGIDNEQFF.

This clonotype was seen repeatedly, ten times or more. The chain carries TRBV2 and TRBJ1-1; the match to TRBD1 covers 7 bases. V gave up 6 bases and J gave up 6 bases; unmatched junction bases: 10. CDR3 size: 14 residues. Germline CDR1 reads SNHLY; CDR2 reads FYNNEI. The CDR3 here is CASRETTGASEAFF. DNA of the CDR3: TGTGCCAGCAGAGAGACTACAGGGGCGTCTGAAGCTTTCTTT.

This clonotype occurred a few times. This sequence joins TRBV7-9 and TRBJ1-1; 8 bases fit TRBD1. CDR3 length equals 12 residues. Germline CDR1 and CDR2: SEHNR and FQNEAQ (reference sequence). J gave up 10 bases and V 6 bases, and 7 bases lay outside the gene matches. DNA for the CDR3: TGTGCCAGCAGACCGGACAGGGCTGCAGCTTTCTTT. Its protein is CASRPDRAAAFF.

The V and J genes are TRBV28 and TRBJ2-3; 9 nucleotides agree with TRBD2. The junction had 3 bases not matched to a gene; V was cut back by 4 bases and J by 1 base. The CDR3 spans 15 residues. Germline lookup yields CDR1 MDHEN and CDR2 SYDVKM. The DNA for the CDR3 is TGTGCCAGCAGTTCAGCGGGGGGTCGCACAGATACGCAGTATTTT. This translates into CASSSAGGRTDTQYF.

V is TRBV6-5 and J is TRBJ2-3; unclear D gene. The CDR3 runs to 13 residues. Germline V gene lookup returns CDR1 MNHEY and CDR2 SVGAGI. V was pared by 4 bases and J by 9 bases, with 14 bases between. DNA of the CDR3: TGTGCCAGCAGTTCCTTCCCGGTCGACACGCAGTATTTT. This codes for CASSSFPVDTQYF.

This chain joins TRBV18 and TRBJ2-5; D ambiguous. The germline V gene has CDR1 KGHSH and CDR2 LQKENI. Between the trimmed V and J ends, which lost 1 base and 2 bases, there was a span of 11 bases. This CDR3 has 15 amino acids. The CDR3 region is CASSPLRRAQETQYF. The CDR3, as DNA: TGTGCCAGCTCACCACTTCGACGGGCGCAAGAGACCCAGTACTTC.

This clonotype was detected ten times or more. The genes are TRBV6-6 and TRBJ1-1; TRBD1 matches 11 bases. Germline values: CDR1 MNHNY, CDR2 SVGAGI (reference sequence). Germline trimming cut 2 bases from V and 7 bases from J; bases unmatched to any gene: 21. This CDR3 spans 20 amino acids. The DNA for the CDR3 is TGTGCCAGCAGTTACCTAGGACAGGGGGCGATCCCCCGGTACAATGGTGAAGCTTTCTTT. This sequence encodes CASSYLGQGAIPRYNGEAFF.